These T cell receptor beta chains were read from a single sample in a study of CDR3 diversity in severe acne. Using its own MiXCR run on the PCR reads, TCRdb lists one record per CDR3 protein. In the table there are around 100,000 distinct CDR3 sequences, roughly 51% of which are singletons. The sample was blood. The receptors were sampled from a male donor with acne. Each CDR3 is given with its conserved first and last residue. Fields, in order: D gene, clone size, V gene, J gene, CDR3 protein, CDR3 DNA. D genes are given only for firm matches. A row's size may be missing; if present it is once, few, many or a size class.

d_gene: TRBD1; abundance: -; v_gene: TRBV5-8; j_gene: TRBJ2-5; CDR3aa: CASSSGTGFKETQYF; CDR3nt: TGTGCCAGCAGCTCCGGGACAGGGTTTAAAGAGACCCAGTACTTC
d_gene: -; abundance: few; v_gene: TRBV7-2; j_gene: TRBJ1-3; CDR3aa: CASSLVSPRDTIYF; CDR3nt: TGTGCCAGCAGCTTAGTATCCCCTCGAGACACCATATATTTT
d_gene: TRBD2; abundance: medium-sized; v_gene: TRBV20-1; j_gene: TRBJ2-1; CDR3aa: CSAKLSGAYNEQFF; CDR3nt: TGCAGTGCTAAGCTTAGCGGGGCCTACAATGAGCAGTTCTTC
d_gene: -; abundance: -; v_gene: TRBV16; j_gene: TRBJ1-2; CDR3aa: CASSQSRKDGYTF; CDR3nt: TGTGCCAGCAGCCAATCGAGGAAGGATGGCTACACCTTC
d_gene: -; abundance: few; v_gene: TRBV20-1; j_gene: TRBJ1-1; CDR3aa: CSASWVEAPLNTEAFF; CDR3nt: TGCAGTGCTAGTTGGGTCGAGGCCCCCCTGAACACTGAAGCTTTCTTT
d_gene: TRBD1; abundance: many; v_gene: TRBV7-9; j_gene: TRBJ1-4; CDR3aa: CASSLGLTGGLTNEKLFF; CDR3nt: TGTGCCAGCAGCTTAGGATTGACAGGGGGCTTAACTAATGAAAAACTGTTTTTT
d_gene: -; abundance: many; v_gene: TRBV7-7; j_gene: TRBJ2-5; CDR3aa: CASSEDFGETQYF; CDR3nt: TGTGCTAGCAGCGAGGACTTCGGGGAGACCCAGTACTTC
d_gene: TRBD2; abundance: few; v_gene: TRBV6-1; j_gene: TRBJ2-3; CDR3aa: CASSDLSGRNTQYF; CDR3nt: TGTGCCAGCAGTGATCTTAGCGGGAGAAATACGCAGTATTTT
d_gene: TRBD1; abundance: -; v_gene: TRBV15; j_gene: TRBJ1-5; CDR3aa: CATSSGDRGFVNQPQHF; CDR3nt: TGTGCCACCAGCAGCGGGGACAGGGGATTTGTCAATCAGCCCCAGCATTTT
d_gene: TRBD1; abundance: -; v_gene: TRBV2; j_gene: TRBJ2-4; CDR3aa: CASGEDRGRIQYF; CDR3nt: TGTGCCAGCGGTGAGGACAGGGGGCGCATTCAGTACTTC